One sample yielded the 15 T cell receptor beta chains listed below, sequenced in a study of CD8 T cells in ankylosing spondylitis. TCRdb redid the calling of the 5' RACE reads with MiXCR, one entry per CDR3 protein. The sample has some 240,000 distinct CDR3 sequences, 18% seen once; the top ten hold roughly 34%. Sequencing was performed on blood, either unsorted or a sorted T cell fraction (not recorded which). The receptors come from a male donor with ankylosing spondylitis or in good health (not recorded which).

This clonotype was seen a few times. This chain's CDR3 is CAAGNYEQYF. The CDR3 region has the DNA TGTGCCGCGGGAAACTACGAGCAGTACTTC. This chain connects TRBV10-3 to TRBJ2-7; D possibly corresponds to TRBD2 (6 bases). The CDR3 is 10 residues long. Germline assignment: CDR1 ENHRY and CDR2 SYGVKD. V was cut by 11 bases and J by 3 bases, with 8 bases left in between.

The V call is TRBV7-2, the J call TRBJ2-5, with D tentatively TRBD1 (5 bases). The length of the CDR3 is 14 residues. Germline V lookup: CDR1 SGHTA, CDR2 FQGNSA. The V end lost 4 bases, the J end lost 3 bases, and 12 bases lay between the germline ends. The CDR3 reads CASSSVTEEETQYF. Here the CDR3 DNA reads TGTGCCAGCAGCTCAGTGACAGAAGAAGAGACCCAGTACTTC.

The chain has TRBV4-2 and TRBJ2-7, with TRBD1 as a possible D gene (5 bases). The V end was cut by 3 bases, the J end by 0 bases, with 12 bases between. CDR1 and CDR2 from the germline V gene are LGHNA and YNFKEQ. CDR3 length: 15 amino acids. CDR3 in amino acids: CASSQGHRSSYEQYF. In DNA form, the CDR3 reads TGTGCCAGCAGCCAGGGGCATAGATCCTCCTACGAGCAGTACTTC.

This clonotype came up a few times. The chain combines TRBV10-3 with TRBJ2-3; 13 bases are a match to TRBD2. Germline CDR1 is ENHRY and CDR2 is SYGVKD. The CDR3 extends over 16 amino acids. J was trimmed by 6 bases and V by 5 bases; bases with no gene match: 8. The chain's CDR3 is CAISRGLAGEDDTQYF. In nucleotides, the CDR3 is TGTGCCATCAGTCGAGGACTAGCGGGAGAGGACGATACGCAGTATTTT.

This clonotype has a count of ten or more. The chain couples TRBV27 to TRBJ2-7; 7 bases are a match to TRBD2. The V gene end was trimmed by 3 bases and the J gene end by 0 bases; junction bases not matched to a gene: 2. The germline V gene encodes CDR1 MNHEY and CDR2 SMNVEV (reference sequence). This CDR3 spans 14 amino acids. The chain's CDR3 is CASSLRTSSYEQYF. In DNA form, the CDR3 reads TGTGCCAGCAGTTTGCGGACTAGCTCCTACGAGCAGTACTTC.

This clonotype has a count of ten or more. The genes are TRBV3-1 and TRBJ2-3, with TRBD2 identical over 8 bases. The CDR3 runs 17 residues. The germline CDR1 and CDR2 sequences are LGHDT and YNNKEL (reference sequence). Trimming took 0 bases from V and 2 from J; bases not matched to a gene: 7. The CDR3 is CASSQERGTSATDTQYF. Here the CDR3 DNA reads TGTGCCAGCAGCCAAGAAAGAGGGACTAGTGCCACAGATACGCAGTATTTT.

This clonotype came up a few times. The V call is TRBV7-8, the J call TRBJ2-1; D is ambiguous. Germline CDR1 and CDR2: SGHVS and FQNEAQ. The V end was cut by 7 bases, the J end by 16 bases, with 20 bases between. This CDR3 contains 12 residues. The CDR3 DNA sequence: TGTGCCAGCACCCTAATTCCACCCTTTAATTTCTTC. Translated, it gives CASTLIPPFNFF.

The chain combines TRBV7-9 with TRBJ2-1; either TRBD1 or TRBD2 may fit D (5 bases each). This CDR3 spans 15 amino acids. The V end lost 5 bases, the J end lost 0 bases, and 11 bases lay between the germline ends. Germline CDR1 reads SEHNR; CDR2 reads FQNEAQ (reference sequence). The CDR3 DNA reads TGTGCCAGCAGCCGGACTGGGACCTCCTACAATGAGCAGTTCTTC. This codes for CASSRTGTSYNEQFF.

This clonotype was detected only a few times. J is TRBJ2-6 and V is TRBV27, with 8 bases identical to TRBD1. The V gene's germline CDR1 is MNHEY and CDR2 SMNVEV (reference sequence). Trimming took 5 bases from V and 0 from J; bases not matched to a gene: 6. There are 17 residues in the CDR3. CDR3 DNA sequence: TGTGCCAGCAGTATCAGGGGGCTGCTCTCTGGGGCCAACGTCCTGACTTTC. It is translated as CASSIRGLLSGANVLTF.

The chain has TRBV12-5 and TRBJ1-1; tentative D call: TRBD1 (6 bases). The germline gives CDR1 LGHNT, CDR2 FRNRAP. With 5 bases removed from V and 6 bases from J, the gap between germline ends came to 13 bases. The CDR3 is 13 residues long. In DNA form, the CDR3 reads TGTGCTAGTGGTGCAGGGGTTACGGCTGAAGCTTTCTTT. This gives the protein CASGAGVTAEAFF. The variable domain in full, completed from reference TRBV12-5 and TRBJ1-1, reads DARVTQTPRHKVTEMGQEVTMRCQPILGHNTVFWYRQTMMQGLELLAYFRNRAPLDDSGMPKDRFSAEMPDATLATLKIQPSEPRDSAVYFCASGAGVTAEAFFGQGTRLTVV.

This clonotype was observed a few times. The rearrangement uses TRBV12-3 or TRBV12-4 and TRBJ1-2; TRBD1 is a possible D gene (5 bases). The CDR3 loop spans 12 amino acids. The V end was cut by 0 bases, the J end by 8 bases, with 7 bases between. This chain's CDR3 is CASSLARDGYTF. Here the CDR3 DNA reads TGTGCCAGCAGTTTAGCTCGGGACGGCTACACCTTC.

This chain's CDR3 is CASSLGTSGSLGTQYF. CDR3 coding DNA: TGTGCCAGCAGCTTAGGGACTAGCGGGAGCCTCGGGACCCAGTACTTC. The V call is TRBV7-6, the J call TRBJ2-5; 13 bases are shared with TRBD2. This CDR3 has 16 amino acids. The J segment lost 7 bases and the V segment lost 1 base, leaving 6 bases of the junction unmatched. CDR1 is SGHVS, CDR2 FNYEAQ, per germline. The complete variable domain, with remaining parts taken from reference TRBV7-6 and TRBJ2-5, reads GAGVSQSPRYKVTKRGQDVALRCDPISGHVSLYWYRQALGQGPEFLTYFNYEAQQDKSGLPNDRFSAERPEGSISTLTIQRTEQRDSAMYRCASSLGTSGSLGTQYFGPGTRLLVL.

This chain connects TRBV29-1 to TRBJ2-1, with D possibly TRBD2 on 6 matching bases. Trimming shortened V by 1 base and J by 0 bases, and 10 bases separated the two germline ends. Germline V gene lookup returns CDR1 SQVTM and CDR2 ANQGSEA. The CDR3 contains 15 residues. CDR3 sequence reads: CSVEGLVSSYNEQFF. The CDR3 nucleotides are TGCAGCGTTGAAGGACTAGTCAGCTCCTACAATGAGCAGTTCTTC.

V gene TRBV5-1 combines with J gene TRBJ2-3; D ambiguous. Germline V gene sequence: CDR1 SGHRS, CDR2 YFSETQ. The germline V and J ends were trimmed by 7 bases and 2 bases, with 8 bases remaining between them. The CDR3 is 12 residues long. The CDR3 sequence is CASGPDTDTQYF. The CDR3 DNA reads TGCGCCAGCGGGCCGGACACAGATACGCAGTATTTT. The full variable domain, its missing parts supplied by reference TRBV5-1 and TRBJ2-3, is KAGVTQTPRYLIKTRGQQVTLSCSPISGHRSVSWYQQTPGQGLQFLFEYFSETQRNKGNFPGRFSGRQFSNSRSEMNVSTLELGDSALYLCASGPDTDTQYFGPGTRLTVL.

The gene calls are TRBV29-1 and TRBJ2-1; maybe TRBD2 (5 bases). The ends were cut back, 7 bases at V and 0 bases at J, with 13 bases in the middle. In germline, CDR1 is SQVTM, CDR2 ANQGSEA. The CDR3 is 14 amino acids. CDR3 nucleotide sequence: TGCAGCGCTGCCCCCGGGGTCTCCTACAATGAGCAGTTCTTC. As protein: CSAAPGVSYNEQFF.